This section outlines one T cell receptor (beta chain) sequence together with its context. This PCR relied on a set of 60 Vbeta primers and 13 Jbeta primers. Only in-frame clones appear in the TCRdb table, and some are missing; sequencing was by immunoSEQ multiplex PCR. Of about 250,000 clones in the sample, around 84% are singletons; the top ten hold 0.24%. Between the trimmed V and J ends, which lost 5 bases and 0 bases, there was a span of 7 bases. The CDR3 is 13 amino acids. Germline V gene sequence: CDR1 PRHDT, CDR2 FYEKMQ (reference sequence). The sample comes from a study of cytomegalovirus exposure and HLA in healthy donors.

The chain couples TRBV13 to TRBJ2-5; the D is unclear. The receptor was isolated from a girl between 2 and 10 years old in good health and CMV-seronegative. The specimen was PBMCs. CDR3 residues: CASSPGNQETQYF. CDR3 sequence (DNA): TGTGCCAGCAGCCCAGGCAACCAAGAGACCCAGTACTTC.